Listed below are T cell receptor beta chains from one sample, sequenced in a study of T-cell reconstitution after alpha-beta-depleted transplantation in children. TCRdb redid the calling of the PCR reads with MiXCR, one entry per CDR3 protein. The sample lists fewer than 700,000 distinct CDR3 sequences, 13% occurring once. This material consisted of PBMCs, mostly from graft donor cells, taken 360 days after TCRalphabeta/CD19-depleted stem cell transplant. The receptors stem from a male patient under 18 who had a stem cell transplant for acute myeloid leukemia, so the T cells may come from the graft donor. The CDR3 runs from the conserved cysteine through the conserved F or W. The order of the fields is D gene, J gene, clone size, V gene, CDR3 protein, CDR3 DNA. A D gene is named only where the DNA matches it firmly. Clone size appears in some rows only: once, few, many, or a class for an expanded clone.

>TRBD2|TRBJ2-3|.|TRBV18
CASSPLSGRAADTQYF
TGTGCCAGCTCACCACTTAGCGGGAGGGCCGCAGATACGCAGTATTTT
>.|TRBJ2-3|many|TRBV12-3/TRBV12-4
CASSSIRTDTQYF
TGTGCCAGCAGTAGCATCCGCACAGATACGCAGTATTTT
>TRBD2|TRBJ2-2|.|TRBV7-2
CASSPPGLAGGAGELFF
TGTGCCAGCAGCCCTCCGGGACTAGCGGGAGGGGCCGGGGAGCTGTTTTTT
>TRBD1|TRBJ2-1|.|TRBV25-1
CASSERDRADNEQFF
TGTGCCAGCAGTGAAAGAGACAGGGCGGACAATGAGCAGTTCTTC
>TRBD1|TRBJ2-4|.|TRBV14
CASSLHRDRPNIQYF
TGTGCCAGCAGCCTACACCGGGACAGACCAAACATTCAGTACTTC
>.|TRBJ2-1|few|TRBV7-2
CASSQRRADYNEQFF
TGTGCCAGCAGCCAAAGGAGGGCAGATTACAATGAGCAGTTCTTC
>TRBD1|TRBJ2-1|.|TRBV6-4
CASSRQGGWDNEQFF
TGTGCCAGCAGTCGACAGGGCGGGTGGGACAATGAGCAGTTCTTC
>.|TRBJ2-1|many|TRBV15
CATSRVGYEQFF
TGTGCCACCAGCAGAGTGGGATACGAGCAGTTCTTC
>.|TRBJ1-6|.|TRBV20-1
CSARDRPGSPLHF
TGCAGTGCTAGAGATCGGCCTGGGTCACCCCTCCACTTT
>TRBD1|TRBJ2-7|.|TRBV29-1
CSGRDRGHEQYF
TGCAGCGGCCGGGACAGGGGGCACGAGCAGTACTTC
>.|TRBJ2-2|few|TRBV12-3/TRBV12-4
CASTPHREEARELFF
TGTGCCAGCACCCCCCACAGGGAGGAAGCCAGGGAGCTGTTTTTT
>.|TRBJ2-7|few|TRBV29-1
CSVAGIPSYEQYF
TGCAGCGTTGCAGGGATTCCCTCCTACGAGCAGTACTTC
>TRBD2|TRBJ2-7|few|TRBV6-2/TRBV6-3
CASSYRRLAGGQPAHEQYF
TGTGCCAGCAGTTACCGCCGACTAGCGGGAGGGCAGCCTGCCCACGAGCAGTACTTC
>TRBD2|TRBJ2-3|.|TRBV4-3
CASSQAPGLAGGTQYF
TGCGCCAGCAGCCAAGCTCCGGGACTAGCGGGAGGTACGCAGTATTTT
>.|TRBJ2-7|few|TRBV5-1
CASSLEQGHYEQYF
TGCGCCAGCAGCTTGGAACAGGGCCATTACGAGCAGTACTTC
>.|TRBJ2-7|few|TRBV9
CASPSGGNYEQYF
TGTGCCAGCCCCTCGGGCGGGAACTACGAGCAGTACTTC
>TRBD2|TRBJ2-1|.|TRBV11-2
CASSFGRARYNEQFF
TGTGCCAGCAGCTTTGGGAGGGCCCGCTACAATGAGCAGTTCTTC
>.|TRBJ2-5|.|TRBV7-2
CASSPGIVETQYF
TGTGCCAGCAGCCCAGGGATCGTGGAGACCCAGTACTTC
>TRBD1|TRBJ2-1|few|TRBV19
CASSTTRQGPSYNEQFF
TGTGCCAGTAGTACCACACGACAGGGGCCCTCCTACAATGAGCAGTTCTTC
>.|TRBJ1-2|.|TRBV24-1
CATSDPGELNGYTF
TGTGCCACCAGTGACCCCGGTGAACTAAATGGCTACACCTTC
>TRBD1|TRBJ1-6|few|TRBV12-3/TRBV12-4
CASSPDRGGSPLHF
TGTGCCAGCAGCCCGGACAGGGGAGGGTCACCCCTCCACTTT
>.|TRBJ2-7|few|TRBV28
CASSSFLGRAYEQYF
TGTGCCAGCAGTTCCTTTTTGGGAAGAGCCTACGAGCAGTACTTC
>TRBD1|TRBJ2-7|many|TRBV5-1
CASSSDRTGPSYEQYF
TGCGCCAGCAGCTCGGACCGGACAGGACCGAGCTACGAGCAGTACTTC
>.|TRBJ2-4|many|TRBV28
CASSLGVGRSSKNIQYF
TGTGCCAGCAGTTTAGGGGTTGGCCGCTCATCAAAAAACATTCAGTACTTC
>.|TRBJ1-1|.|TRBV7-2
CASSLEPSTEAFF
TGTGCCAGCAGCTTAGAACCGAGCACTGAAGCTTTCTTT
>TRBD2|TRBJ2-6|many|TRBV11-2
CASSLFLAGASGANVLTF
TGTGCCAGCAGCCTGTTCCTGGCGGGAGCTTCTGGGGCCAACGTCCTGACTTTC
>TRBD1|TRBJ2-7|.|TRBV27
CASSSVVVDRRNYSYEQYF
TGTGCCAGCAGTTCCGTGGTGGTGGACAGGCGAAACTACTCCTACGAGCAGTACTTC
>.|TRBJ1-5|.|TRBV20-1
CSARVAAGVFSNQPQHF
TGCAGTGCTAGAGTGGCAGCGGGGGTATTTAGCAATCAGCCCCAGCATTTT
>.|TRBJ2-1|.|TRBV7-2
CASSLGIRSYNEQFF
TGTGCCAGCAGCTTAGGGATTAGGAGTTACAATGAGCAGTTCTTC
>.|TRBJ1-1|few|TRBV20-1
CSARDVLTEAFF
TGCAGTGCTAGAGATGTTCTTACTGAAGCTTTCTTT
>TRBD1|TRBJ2-2|.|TRBV14
CASSRKDREAGELFF
TGTGCCAGCAGCCGAAAGGACAGGGAAGCCGGGGAGCTGTTTTTT
>TRBD1|TRBJ2-5|.|TRBV12-3/TRBV12-4
CASSLPGGYQETQYF
TGTGCCAGCAGTTTACCAGGGGGCTACCAAGAGACCCAGTACTTC
>TRBD2|TRBJ2-1|.|TRBV7-9
CASSLRKREGGYNEQFF
TGTGCCAGCAGCTTAAGGAAGCGGGAGGGAGGCTACAATGAGCAGTTCTTC
>.|TRBJ2-1|.|TRBV24-1
CATSDFGGKGINEQFF
TGTGCCACCAGTGATTTTGGCGGGAAGGGCATCAATGAGCAGTTCTTC
>.|TRBJ2-5|many|TRBV6-5
CASSYSTVFETQYF
TGTGCCAGCAGTTACTCGACGGTTTTTGAGACCCAGTACTTC
>TRBD2|TRBJ2-1|few|TRBV7-3
CASSLIQVGLAGGNEQFF
TGTGCCAGCAGCTTAATTCAGGTGGGACTAGCGGGAGGCAATGAGCAGTTCTTC
>.|TRBJ1-2|few|TRBV9
CASSPHVGQNYGYTF
TGTGCCAGCAGCCCCCACGTCGGACAGAACTATGGCTACACCTTC
>TRBD2|TRBJ2-1|.|TRBV11-2
CASSLDAGGPSDEQFF
TGTGCCAGCAGCTTAGATGCGGGAGGGCCCTCGGATGAGCAGTTCTTC
>.|TRBJ2-2|many|TRBV10-3
CAITANTGELFF
TGTGCCATCACGGCGAACACCGGGGAGCTGTTTTTT
>TRBD1|TRBJ2-1|many|TRBV10-3
CAITGGPDYNEQFF
TGTGCCATCACAGGGGGCCCGGACTACAATGAGCAGTTCTTC
>.|TRBJ2-2|few|TRBV7-4
CASRAQGTIGNTGELFF
TGTGCCAGCAGGGCGCAGGGGACTATCGGGAACACCGGGGAGCTGTTTTTT
>.|TRBJ2-2|many|TRBV5-1
CASIDVAGELFF
TGCGCCAGCATCGACGTAGCCGGGGAGCTGTTTTTT
>.|TRBJ2-1|few|TRBV7-6
CASSLGPRLNSYNEQFF
TGTGCCAGCAGCTTAGGTCCTCGACTAAACTCCTACAATGAGCAGTTCTTC
>TRBD2|TRBJ2-7|.|TRBV10-3
CAISVGLAGLTYEQYF
TGTGCCATCAGTGTAGGACTAGCGGGCTTAACCTACGAGCAGTACTTC
>TRBD2|TRBJ2-5|few|TRBV20-1
CSARDVAGVVETQYF
TGCAGTGCTAGAGACGTAGCGGGAGTTGTAGAGACCCAGTACTTC
>.|TRBJ2-1|many|TRBV12-3/TRBV12-4
CASSNRDGGYNEQFF
TGTGCCAGCAGTAACCGGGACGGGGGCTACAATGAGCAGTTCTTC
>.|TRBJ2-2|many|TRBV5-4
CASSLATDRTGELFF
TGTGCCAGCAGCTTGGCAACGGACCGGACCGGGGAGCTGTTTTTT
>.|TRBJ2-2|many|TRBV20-1
CSARPGLNTGELFF
TGCAGTGCTAGACCTGGACTGAACACCGGGGAGCTGTTTTTT
>.|TRBJ1-1|many|TRBV12-3/TRBV12-4
CASSLALSQNTEAFF
TGTGCCAGCAGTTTAGCCCTCAGTCAGAACACTGAAGCTTTCTTT
>TRBD2|TRBJ2-4|.|TRBV4-3
CASSQLGSGVDIQYF
TGCGCCAGCAGCCAATTGGGGAGCGGGGTGGACATTCAGTACTTC
>.|TRBJ1-5|few|TRBV5-1
CASSLKSGPNQPQHF
TGCGCCAGCAGCTTAAAATCAGGCCCCAATCAGCCCCAGCATTTT
>TRBD2|TRBJ2-5|.|TRBV18
CASSPRREGLETQYF
TGTGCCAGCTCACCACGGCGGGAGGGCCTGGAGACCCAGTACTTC
>.|TRBJ2-2|.|TRBV7-8
CASSSQFKLTGELFF
TGTGCCAGCAGCTCCCAATTCAAACTCACCGGGGAGCTGTTTTTT
>.|TRBJ2-7|few|TRBV7-2
CASSLDAFGEQYF
TGTGCCAGCAGCTTAGATGCCTTCGGGGAGCAGTACTTC
>TRBD1|TRBJ1-1|.|TRBV2
CANSGQGVGMNTEAFF
TGTGCCAACTCGGGACAGGGCGTAGGAATGAACACTGAAGCTTTCTTT